This record concerns one T cell receptor (beta chain) sequence. The entry originates in a study of blood T cell repertoires in COVID-19. Measured with immunoSEQ multiplex PCR; TCRdb has only the in-frame clones, and not every one. The profile shows fewer than 300,000 clones, approximately 83% of them singletons. Clinical history as reported by participants underpinned cohort assignment. Recovered status in Cohort 3 required two negative PCRs, clearance, or symptom resolution. Looked up from germline, CDR1 is MGHRA and CDR2 is YSYEKL. CDR3 length: 16 residues. V trimming: 3 bases; J trimming: 7 bases; junction bases outside the gene matches: 10.

Specimen: PBMCs or T cells enriched from blood (not recorded which). The V gene is TRBV4-1, the J gene TRBJ1-4, with 8 positions matching TRBD1. The clonotype was recovered from a woman aged 25 to 39 who had recovered from COVID-19. CDR3 amino acids: CASSHQDREGCEKLFF. The CDR3 DNA reads as TGCGCCAGCAGCCATCAGGACAGGGAGGGATGTGAAAAACTGTTTTTT.